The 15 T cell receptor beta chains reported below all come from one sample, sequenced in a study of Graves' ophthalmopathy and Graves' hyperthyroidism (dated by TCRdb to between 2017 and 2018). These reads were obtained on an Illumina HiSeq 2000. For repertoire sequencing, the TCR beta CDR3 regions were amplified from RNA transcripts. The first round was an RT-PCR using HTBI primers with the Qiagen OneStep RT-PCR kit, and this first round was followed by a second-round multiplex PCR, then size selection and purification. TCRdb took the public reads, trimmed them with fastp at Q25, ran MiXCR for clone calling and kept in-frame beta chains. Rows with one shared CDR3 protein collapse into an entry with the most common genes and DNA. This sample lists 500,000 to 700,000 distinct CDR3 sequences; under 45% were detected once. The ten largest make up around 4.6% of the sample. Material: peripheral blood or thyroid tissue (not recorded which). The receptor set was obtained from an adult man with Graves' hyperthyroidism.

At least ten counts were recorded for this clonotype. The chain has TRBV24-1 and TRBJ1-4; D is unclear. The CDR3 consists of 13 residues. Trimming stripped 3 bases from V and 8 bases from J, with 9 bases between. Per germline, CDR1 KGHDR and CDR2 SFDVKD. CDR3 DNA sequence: TGTGCCACCAGTGATACTCAGATAGAAAAACTGTTTTTT. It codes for CATSDTQIEKLFF.

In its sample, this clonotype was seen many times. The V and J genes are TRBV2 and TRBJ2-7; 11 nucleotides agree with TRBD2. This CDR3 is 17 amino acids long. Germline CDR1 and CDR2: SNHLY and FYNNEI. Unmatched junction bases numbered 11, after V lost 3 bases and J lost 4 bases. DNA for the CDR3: TGTGCCAGCAGTGAGATGGCCCGACTAGCGGGACAGTACGAGCAGTACTTC. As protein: CASSEMARLAGQYEQYF. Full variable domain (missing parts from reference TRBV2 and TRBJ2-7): EPEVTQTPSHQVTQMGQEVILRCVPISNHLYFYWYRQILGQKVEFLVSFYNNEISEKSEIFDDQFSVERPDGSNFTLKIRSTKLEDSAMYFCASSEMARLAGQYEQYFGPGTRLTVT.

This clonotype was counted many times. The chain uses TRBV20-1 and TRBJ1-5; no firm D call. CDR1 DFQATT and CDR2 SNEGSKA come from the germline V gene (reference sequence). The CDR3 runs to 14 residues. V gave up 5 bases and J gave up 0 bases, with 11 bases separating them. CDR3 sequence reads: CSAHTAYSNQPQHF. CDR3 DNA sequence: TGCAGTGCTCATACAGCGTATAGCAATCAGCCCCAGCATTTT.

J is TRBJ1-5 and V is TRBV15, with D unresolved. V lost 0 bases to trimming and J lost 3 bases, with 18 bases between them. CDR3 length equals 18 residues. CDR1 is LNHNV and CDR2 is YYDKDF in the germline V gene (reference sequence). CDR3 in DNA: TGTGCCACCAGCAGAGATCTCGACGGGCCGACCTTCAATCAGCCCCAGCATTTT. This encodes CATSRDLDGPTFNQPQHF.

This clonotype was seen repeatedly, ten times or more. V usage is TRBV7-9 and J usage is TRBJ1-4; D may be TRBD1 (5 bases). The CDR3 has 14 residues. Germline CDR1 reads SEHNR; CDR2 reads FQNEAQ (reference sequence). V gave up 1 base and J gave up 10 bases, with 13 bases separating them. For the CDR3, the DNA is TGTGCCAGCAGCTTAGACCAGGGCCTCGGAAAACTGTTTTTT. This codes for CASSLDQGLGKLFF.

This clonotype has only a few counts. The CDR3: CASTPTGLNTEAFF. The CDR3 DNA reads TGTGCCAGCACCCCGACAGGGTTGAACACTGAAGCTTTCTTT. This chain links TRBV7-9 with TRBJ1-1, with 7 bases lining up with TRBD1. Germline V gene lookup returns CDR1 SEHNR and CDR2 FQNEAQ (reference sequence). Trimming cost V 7 bases and J 0 bases; bases outside gene matches: 5. CDR3 length: 14 residues.

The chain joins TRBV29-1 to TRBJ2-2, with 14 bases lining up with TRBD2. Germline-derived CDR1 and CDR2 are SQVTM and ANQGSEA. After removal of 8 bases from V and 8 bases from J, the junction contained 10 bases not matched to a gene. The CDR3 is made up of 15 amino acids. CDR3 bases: TGCAGCTTGACTAGCGGGGGGGCTATTCCGGGGGAGCTGTTTTTT. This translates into CSLTSGGAIPGELFF.

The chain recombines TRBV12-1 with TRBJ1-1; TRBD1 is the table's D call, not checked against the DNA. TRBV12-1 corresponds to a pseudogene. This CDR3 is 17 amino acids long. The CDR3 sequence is CASSVEGPFAGTGRTFF. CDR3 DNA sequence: TGTGCCAGCAGCGTTGAAGGCCCTTTTGCAGGGACGGGGAGGACTTTCTTT.

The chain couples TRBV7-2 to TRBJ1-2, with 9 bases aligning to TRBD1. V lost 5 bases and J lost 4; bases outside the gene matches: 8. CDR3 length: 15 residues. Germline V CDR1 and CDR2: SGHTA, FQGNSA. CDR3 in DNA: TGTGCCAGCAGCCTCCGACAGGGGGACCCCTATGGCTACACCTTC. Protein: CASSLRQGDPYGYTF.

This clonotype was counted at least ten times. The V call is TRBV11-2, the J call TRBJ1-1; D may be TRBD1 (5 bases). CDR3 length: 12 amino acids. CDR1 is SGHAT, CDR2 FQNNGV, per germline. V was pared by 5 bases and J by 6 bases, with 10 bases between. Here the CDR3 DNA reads TGTGCCAGCAGCGTGGGGACGGCTGAAGCTTTCTTT. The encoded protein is CASSVGTAEAFF.

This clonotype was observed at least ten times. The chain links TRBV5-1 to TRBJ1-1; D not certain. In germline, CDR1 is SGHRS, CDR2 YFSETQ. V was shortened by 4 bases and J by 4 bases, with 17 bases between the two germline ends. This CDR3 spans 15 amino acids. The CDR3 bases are TGCGCCAGCAGCCTTTACGACCCCACGGGCACTGAAGCTTTCTTT. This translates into CASSLYDPTGTEAFF.

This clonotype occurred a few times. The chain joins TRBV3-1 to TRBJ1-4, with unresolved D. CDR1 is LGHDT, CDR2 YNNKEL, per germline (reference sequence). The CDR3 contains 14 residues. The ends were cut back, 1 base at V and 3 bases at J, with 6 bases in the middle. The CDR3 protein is CASSQGRANEKLFF. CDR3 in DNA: TGTGCCAGCAGCCAAGGACGAGCTAATGAAAAACTGTTTTTT.

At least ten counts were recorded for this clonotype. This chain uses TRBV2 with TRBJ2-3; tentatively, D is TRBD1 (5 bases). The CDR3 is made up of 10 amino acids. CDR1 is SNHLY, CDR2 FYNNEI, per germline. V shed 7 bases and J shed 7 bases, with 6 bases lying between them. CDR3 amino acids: CASKGHTQYF. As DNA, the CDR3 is TGTGCCAGCAAGGGGCATACGCAGTATTTT. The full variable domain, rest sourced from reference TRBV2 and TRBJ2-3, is EPEVTQTPSHQVTQMGQEVILRCVPISNHLYFYWYRQILGQKVEFLVSFYNNEISEKSEIFDDQFSVERPDGSNFTLKIRSTKLEDSAMYFCASKGHTQYFGPGTRLTVL.

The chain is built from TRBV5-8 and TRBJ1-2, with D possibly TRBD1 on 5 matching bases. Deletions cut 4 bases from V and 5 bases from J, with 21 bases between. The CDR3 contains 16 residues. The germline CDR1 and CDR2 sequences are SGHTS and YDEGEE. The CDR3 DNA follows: TGTGCCAGCAGCCCGGGCCCCATAGGGACCCCATATGGCTACACCTTC. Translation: CASSPGPIGTPYGYTF. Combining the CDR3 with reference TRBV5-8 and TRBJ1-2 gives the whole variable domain EAGVTQSPTHLIKTRGQQATLRCSPISGHTSVYWYQQALGLGLQFLLWYDEGEERNRGNFPPRFSGRQFPNYSSELNVNALELEDSALYLCASSPGPIGTPYGYTFGSGTRLTVV.

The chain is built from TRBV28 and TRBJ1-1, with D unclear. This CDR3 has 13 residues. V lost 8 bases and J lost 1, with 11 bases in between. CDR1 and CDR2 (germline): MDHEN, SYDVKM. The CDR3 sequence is CASGFGTNTEAFF. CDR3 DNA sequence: TGTGCCAGCGGCTTCGGCACGAACACTGAAGCTTTCTTT.